These 15 T cell receptor beta chains came from one sample sequenced in a study of blood T cell repertoires in COVID-19. Using immunoSEQ multiplex PCR, the repertoire was profiled, and TCRdb retains in-frame clones only, with some absent. The sample lists under 150,000 clones; roughly 80% were seen once. The sample consisted of peripheral blood. The receptors come from a man in his 70s with acute or convalescent COVID-19.

A word on this clone: This CDR3 is also generated by other DNA sequences in the sample. The chain couples TRBV27 to TRBJ1-2; 7 bases align to TRBD1. The V and J ends lost 6 bases and 7 bases, in that order; junction bases with no gene match: 8. Germline V gives CDR1 MNHEY, CDR2 SMNVEV (reference sequence). This CDR3 region has 13 residues. DNA of the CDR3: TGTGCCAGCAGCCGACAGGGAGAGGGTGGCTACACCTTC. Residues: CASSRQGEGGYTF.

The V call is TRBV3-1 (or the pseudogene TRBV3-2), the J call TRBJ1-1; no clear D. The CDR3 is made up of 12 amino acids. V was clipped by 8 bases and J by 1 base, with 8 bases between them. From germline, CDR1 is LGHDT and CDR2 YNNKEL (reference sequence). This chain's CDR3 is CASGRQNTEAFF. The DNA of the CDR3 is TGTGCCAGCGGGCGCCAGAACACTGAAGCTTTCTTT.

CDR3 in amino acids: CAITLAASGSPLHF. As DNA, the CDR3 is TGTGCCATCACGTTGGCAGCTTCGGGTTCACCCCTCCACTTT. The chain combines TRBV10-3 with TRBJ1-6; D unclear. Germline V gene data show CDR1 as ENHRY and CDR2 as SYGVKD. This CDR3 has 14 residues. Between the trimmed V and J ends, which lost 7 bases and 9 bases, there was a span of 16 bases.

The rearrangement links TRBV5-5 to TRBJ1-6, with D perhaps TRBD1 (6 bases). Germline V CDR1 and CDR2: SGHKS, YYEKEE (reference sequence). V lost 1 base and J lost 12, with 8 bases in between. This CDR3 contains 12 residues. CDR3 residues: CASSLWGQPLHF. The CDR3 DNA follows: TGTGCCAGCAGCTTGTGGGGGCAACCCCTCCACTTT.

This sequence joins TRBV29-1 and TRBJ2-1; TRBD2 aligns across 8 bases. Losses at the gene ends were 1 base for V and 3 bases for J; bases not matched to a gene: 5. The CDR3 extends over 15 amino acids. The germline V gene encodes CDR1 SQVTM and CDR2 ANQGSEA. CDR3 DNA: TGCAGCGTTGAAGGGACCGGGACTAGCTACAATGAGCAGTTCTTC. It translates to CSVEGTGTSYNEQFF.

V and J are TRBV5-5 and TRBJ1-1, with D tentatively TRBD1 (5 bases). Germline CDR1 is SGHKS and CDR2 is YYEKEE (reference sequence). CDR3 length: 15 residues. Trimming shortened V by 0 bases and J by 3 bases, and 12 bases separated the two germline ends. This CDR3 is CASSLVFGGYTEAFF. The CDR3 DNA reads TGTGCCAGCAGCTTGGTTTTCGGGGGATACACTGAAGCTTTCTTT.

This clone was recorded once. V usage is TRBV10-1 and J usage is TRBJ1-6, with D maybe TRBD1 (6 bases). The V and J ends lost 0 bases and 10 bases respectively, with 7 bases between them. The V gene's germline CDR1 is WNHNN and CDR2 SYGVQD (reference sequence). The CDR3 has 13 amino acids. The CDR3 sequence: CASSESRGSPLHF. The DNA for the CDR3 is TGCGCCAGCAGTGAGTCAAGGGGGTCACCCCTCCACTTT.

The chain uses TRBV3-1 (or the pseudogene TRBV3-2) and TRBJ1-1, with D possibly TRBD1 on 5 matching bases. The CDR3 covers 12 residues. Germline CDR1 and CDR2: LGHDT and YNNKEL (reference sequence). V lost 1 base to trimming and J lost 10 bases, with 10 bases between them. In DNA, the CDR3 is TGTGCCAGCAGCCAAGGCAGGGCCGGAGCTTTCTTT. It translates to CASSQGRAGAFF.

This clone occurred a few times. V usage is TRBV28 and J usage is TRBJ2-2; D may be TRBD2 (5 bases). The V and J ends lost 8 bases and 7 bases respectively, with 17 bases between them. The germline V gene encodes CDR1 MDHEN and CDR2 SYDVKM. CDR3 length: 14 amino acids. The CDR3 protein is CASVLAGGIGELFF. DNA for the CDR3: TGTGCCAGCGTCCTAGCCGGCGGTATCGGGGAGCTGTTTTTT. The full variable domain, completed using reference TRBV28 and TRBJ2-2, is DVKVTQSSRYLVKRTGEKVFLECVQDMDHENMFWYRQDPGLGLRLIYFSYDVKMKEKGDIPEGYSVSREKKERFSLILESASTNQTSMYLCASVLAGGIGELFFGEGSRLTVL.

The V and J genes are TRBV5-4 and TRBJ1-2; 8 positions match TRBD1. There are 14 residues in the CDR3. Trimming took 4 bases from V and 7 from J; bases not matched to a gene: 9. Germline loops: CDR1 SGHNT, CDR2 YYREEE (reference sequence). The CDR3 spells CASSLGQGFGGYTF. Here the CDR3 DNA reads TGTGCCAGCAGCCTCGGACAGGGTTTCGGTGGCTACACCTTC.

This sequence joins TRBV9 and TRBJ1-1; D remains ambiguous. Per the germline V gene, CDR1 is SGDLS and CDR2 is YYNGEE. Trimming pared 0 bases from V and 1 base from J, leaving 4 bases between. The CDR3 consists of 13 residues. The CDR3 DNA is TGTGCCAGCAGCGTAGACAGGAACACTGAAGCTTTCTTT. Protein product: CASSVDRNTEAFF.

Of note for this clone: In this CDR3 the conserved last residue, phenylalanine or tryptophan, is missing, so a read error is likely. The DNA is left out, because the CDR3 cannot be placed on it with certainty; the CDR3 is given as TCRdb lists it. The CDR3 spells CASSLMREEILY. The J gene is TRBJ1-1, the V gene TRBV12-3 or TRBV12-4. The CDR3 comprises 12 residues, both ends counted.

The chain carries TRBV7-6 and TRBJ2-5, with 8 bases fitting TRBD2. There are 16 residues in the CDR3. Germline CDR1 and CDR2: SGHVS and FNYEAQ. With 6 bases clipped from V and 2 bases from J, the junction kept 11 bases outside the gene matches. Here the CDR3 DNA reads TGTGCCAGCAGGGCCTCCGGGAGGGATGTGCAAGAGACCCAGTACTTC. It yields the protein CASRASGRDVQETQYF.

This chain connects TRBV18 to TRBJ1-1; D gene uncertain. Trimming shortened V by 2 bases and J by 0 bases, and 10 bases separated the two germline ends. The CDR3 spans 15 residues. From germline, CDR1 is KGHSH and CDR2 LQKENI. The CDR3 nucleotides are TGTGCCAGCTCACCAGGGTCGGGGATGAACACTGAAGCTTTCTTT. Translated: CASSPGSGMNTEAFF.

V gene TRBV2 combines with J gene TRBJ1-2; D is possibly TRBD1 (6 bases). Germline V gene sequence: CDR1 SNHLY, CDR2 FYNNEI. The germline V and J ends were trimmed by 5 bases and 7 bases, with 17 bases remaining between them. The CDR3 is 14 amino acids. In nucleotides, the CDR3 is TGTGCCAGCAGTAAAACAGGGCCTGGGACTGGCTACACCTTC. This codes for CASSKTGPGTGYTF.